The 5 T cell receptor beta chains in this list originate from one sample, sequenced in a study of graft-versus-host responses after intestinal transplantation. The repertoire was sequenced with immunoSEQ multiplex PCR; TCRdb's copy has only in-frame clones and lacks some. The sample has 12,000 or so clones, around four fifths seen once. The sequencing used PBMCs, collected nearly 500 days after intestinal transplant. The source is a human patient who received an intestinal transplant, so some T cells may come from the graft donor.

CDR3 DNA sequence: TGTGCCATCAGTGGGGACAGGAACTATGGCTACACCTTC. This translates into CAISGDRNYGYTF. The chain combines TRBV10-3 with TRBJ1-2; 8 bases match TRBD1. The junction had 0 bases not matched to a gene; V was cut back by 4 bases and J by 2 bases. The length of the CDR3 is 13 residues. The germline CDR1 and CDR2 sequences are ENHRY and SYGVKD.

V and J are TRBV28 and TRBJ2-7; 8 bases are a match to TRBD1. V trimming: 1 base; J trimming: 11 bases; junction bases outside the gene matches: 10. This CDR3 is 14 amino acids long. Germline CDR1 is MDHEN and CDR2 is SYDVKM. CDR3 sequence (DNA): TGTGCCAGCAGTTTATCTAGGACAGGGCCCAAGAAGTACTTC. It yields the protein CASSLSRTGPKKYF.

DNA of the CDR3: TGTGCCAGCACCCGCGGGACTTGTCGATACGAGCAGTACTTC. This gives the protein CASTRGTCRYEQYF. The chain uses TRBV27 and TRBJ2-7, with a tentative D call TRBD2 (6 bases). CDR1 MNHEY and CDR2 SMNVEV come from the germline V gene (reference sequence). The CDR3 length is 14 residues. V was trimmed by 7 bases and J by 4 bases, leaving 17 bases between them.

The chain joins TRBV27 to TRBJ2-7; no definite D call. V gave up 0 bases and J gave up 4 bases, with 16 bases separating them. The CDR3 length is 16 residues. Germline V gene sequence: CDR1 MNHEY, CDR2 SMNVEV (reference sequence). The CDR3 nucleotides read TGTGCCAGCAGTTTATCGATCGGCGGAGCTGGGTACGAGCAGTACTTC. Translation gives CASSLSIGGAGYEQYF.

The chain joins TRBV28 to TRBJ1-6; tentative D call: TRBD1 (5 bases). The V gene lost 2 bases and the J gene lost 0 bases, with 8 bases spanning the gap. This CDR3 contains 16 residues. Germline loops: CDR1 MDHEN, CDR2 SYDVKM. CDR3 DNA: TGTGCCAGCAGTTTAACAGGAAGCTCCTATAATTCACCCCTCCACTTT. Amino acid sequence: CASSLTGSSYNSPLHF.